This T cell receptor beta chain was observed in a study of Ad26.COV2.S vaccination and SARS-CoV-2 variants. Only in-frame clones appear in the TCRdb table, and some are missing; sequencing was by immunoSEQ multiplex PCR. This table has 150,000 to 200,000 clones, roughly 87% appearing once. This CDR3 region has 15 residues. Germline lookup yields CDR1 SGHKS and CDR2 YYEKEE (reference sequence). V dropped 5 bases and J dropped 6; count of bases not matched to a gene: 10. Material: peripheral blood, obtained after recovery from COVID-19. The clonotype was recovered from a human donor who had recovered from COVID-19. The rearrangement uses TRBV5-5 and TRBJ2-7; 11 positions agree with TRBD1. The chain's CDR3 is CASRKPGQGVIEQYF. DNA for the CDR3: TGTGCCAGCAGGAAACCGGGACAGGGGGTTATCGAGCAGTACTTC.